This T cell receptor (beta chain) was recovered during a study of graft-versus-host responses after intestinal transplantation. V lost 2 bases, J lost 4 bases, and 17 bases lay in between. Germline loops: CDR1 KGHSH, CDR2 LQKENI. There are 16 residues in the CDR3. Study-wide results and limits: GvH clone levels peaked in circulation, and this peak was associated with early post-transplant HvG declines. Within the allografts of patients who had graft-donor T cell macrochimerism, graft-versus-host to host-versus-graft clonal ratios were high.

A remark on this clone: The antigen is unknown.

Assay: immunoSEQ multiplex PCR; the TCRdb copy retains only in-frame clones and omits some. The table shows about 12,000 clones, with 83% occurring only once. The material sequenced was PBMCs, taken approximately 130 days after transplant. This TCR came from a human patient who received an intestinal transplant, so some T cells may come from the graft donor. This chain connects TRBV18 to TRBJ1-2; D is perhaps TRBD1 (6 bases). The CDR3 is CASSPSGAREFYGYTF. The CDR3 region has the DNA TGTGCCAGCTCACCATCAGGGGCCCGAGAGTTCTATGGCTACACCTTC.